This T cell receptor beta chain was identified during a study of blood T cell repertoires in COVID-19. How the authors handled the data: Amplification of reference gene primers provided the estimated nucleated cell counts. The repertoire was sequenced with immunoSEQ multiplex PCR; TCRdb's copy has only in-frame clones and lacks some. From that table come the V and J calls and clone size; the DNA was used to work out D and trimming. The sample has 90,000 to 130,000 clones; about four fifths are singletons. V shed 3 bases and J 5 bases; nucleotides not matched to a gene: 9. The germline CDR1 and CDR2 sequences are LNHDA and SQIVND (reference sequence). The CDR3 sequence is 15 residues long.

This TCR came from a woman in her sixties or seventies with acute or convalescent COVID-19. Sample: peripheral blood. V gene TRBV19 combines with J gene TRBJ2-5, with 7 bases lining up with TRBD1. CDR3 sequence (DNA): TGTGCCAGTAGTATTGTCCGAACAGGGGTGGAGACCCAGTACTTC. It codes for CASSIVRTGVETQYF.